These 4 T cell receptor beta chains were all obtained from the same sample, sequenced in a study of cytomegalovirus exposure and HLA in healthy donors (TCRdb year 2017). The library was prepared using the immunoSEQ multiplex PCR assay. The multiplex PCR relied on a mix of 60 forward primers for TCR Vbeta segments and 13 reverse primers for TCR Jbeta segments. TCRdb obtained this table from immuneACCESS and retained in-frame rearrangements with V and J assigned. These tables miss some clones; where compared with another copy, unresolved V genes account for less than half of the shortfall, and the remainder is unexplained. This sample comprises 110,000 to 150,000 clones, 76% of them detected only once. Jointly, the top ten make up around 1.7% of the sample. The sequencing input was PBMCs. Receptors originate from a woman in her 40s in good health and CMV-seronegative.

The chain joins TRBV2 to TRBJ2-3, with TRBD1 as a possible D gene (5 bases). Looked up from germline, CDR1 is SNHLY and CDR2 is FYNNEI. Deletions cut 1 base from V and 6 bases from J, with 8 bases between. This CDR3 is built from 13 residues. CDR3 nucleotides: TGTGCCAGCAGTGAAGGGGGCCCGGATACGCAGTATTTT. Its protein is CASSEGGPDTQYF.

This chain connects TRBV29-1 to TRBJ2-5; TRBD2 aligns across 10 bases. Unmatched junction bases numbered 8, after V lost 7 bases and J lost 0 bases. The CDR3 loop spans 15 amino acids. Germline loops: CDR1 SQVTM, CDR2 ANQGSEA. CDR3 sequence reads: CSAAFGTSDQETQYF. CDR3 coding DNA: TGCAGCGCTGCTTTTGGGACTAGCGACCAAGAGACCCAGTACTTC.

This chain uses TRBV27 with TRBJ1-4; D is unclear. The CDR3 has 13 amino acids. The ends were cut back, 5 bases at V and 5 bases at J, with 9 bases in the middle. Germline V gene sequence: CDR1 MNHEY, CDR2 SMNVEV (reference sequence). The CDR3 region is CASSRYVNEKLFF. In DNA, the CDR3 is TGTGCCAGCAGTCGGTATGTGAATGAAAAACTGTTTTTT.

The gene calls are TRBV28 and TRBJ1-1; D is ambiguous. The CDR3 extends over 12 amino acids. Germline V CDR1 and CDR2: MDHEN, SYDVKM. Trimming removed 8 bases from V and 3 bases from J, with 10 bases in between. The CDR3 sequence: CASFRRDTEAFF. The CDR3 DNA is TGTGCCAGCTTTAGGCGGGACACTGAAGCTTTCTTT.